This is a list of T cell receptor beta chains from one sample in a study of regulatory T cells in long-lasting Graves disease. From the multiplex PCR reads, TCRdb called clonotypes with MiXCR, one entry per CDR3 protein. The sample lists 400,000 to 600,000 distinct CDR3 sequences, roughly 21% occurring once. Sample: peripheral blood mononuclear cells (PBMCs), taken when the disease was refractory, from a patient treated with antithyroid drugs. These receptor sequences come from a female donor with Graves disease. Both conserved end residues are part of each CDR3. Each record gives: CDR3 DNA, CDR3 protein, V gene, D gene, J gene, clone size. A D gene is named only where the DNA matches it firmly. Some rows have no size entry. The others give once, few or many, or a class for an expanded clone.

DNA: TGTGCCAGCAGCTCAACAGGGACTTACTACGAGCAGTACTTC
CDR3: CASSSTGTYYEQYF
V: TRBV7-2
D: -
J: TRBJ2-7
size: many

DNA: TGTGCCAGCACCGCGGTGGGGCAGGAGGTCGGGGAGCTGTTCTTT
CDR3: CASTAVGQEVGELFF
V: TRBV6-1
D: -
J: TRBJ2-2
size: many

DNA: TGTGCCAGCAGTTTAACAGGGGACCAAGAGACCCAGTACTTC
CDR3: CASSLTGDQETQYF
V: TRBV7-3
D: TRBD1
J: TRBJ2-5
size: many

DNA: TGTGCCACCAGTGATCCTAGCGGGGGTTCAGAGACCCAGTACTTC
CDR3: CATSDPSGGSETQYF
V: TRBV24-1
D: TRBD2
J: TRBJ2-5
size: many

DNA: TGTGCCAACCGGCCCGGACAAACGAACACCGGGGAGCTGTTTTTT
CDR3: CANRPGQTNTGELFF
V: TRBV6-1
D: -
J: TRBJ2-2
size: -

DNA: TGTGCCATCAGTCGCTCGGGGGACGGAAACACCATATATTTT
CDR3: CAISRSGDGNTIYF
V: TRBV10-3
D: -
J: TRBJ1-3
size: few

DNA: TGTGCCAGCAGCTCCCAGCCGGGGGCGAACACCGGGGAGCTGTTTTTT
CDR3: CASSSQPGANTGELFF
V: TRBV7-3
D: -
J: TRBJ2-2
size: many

DNA: TGCAGTGCTAGAGGGGCGGGCGGGCGAAACACAGATACGCAGTATTTT
CDR3: CSARGAGGRNTDTQYF
V: TRBV20-1
D: -
J: TRBJ2-3
size: -

DNA: TGTGCCAGCAGTGCGAGGTACCAAGAGACCCAGTACTTC
CDR3: CASSARYQETQYF
V: TRBV25-1
D: -
J: TRBJ2-5
size: -

DNA: TGTGCCAGCAGTTATTCCCTAGCGGATCTAGCCAAAAACATTCAGTACTTC
CDR3: CASSYSLADLAKNIQYF
V: TRBV6-2/TRBV6-3
D: TRBD2
J: TRBJ2-4
size: once

DNA: TGTGCCAGCAGCCTCCCGAACAGACTGTGGCTGTACTTC
CDR3: CASSLPNRLWLYF
V: TRBV25-1
D: -
J: TRBJ2-7
size: few

DNA: TGCAGTGCTAGAGATTCTTGGGGGACTAGCGGGGGTGCGGGGAACACCGGGGAGCTGTTTTTT
CDR3: CSARDSWGTSGGAGNTGELFF
V: TRBV20-1
D: TRBD2
J: TRBJ2-2
size: once

DNA: TGCAGTGCTAGAGATCGGAGGGGTACCCTTCGTTCACCCCTCCACTTT
CDR3: CSARDRRGTLRSPLHF
V: TRBV20-1
D: -
J: TRBJ1-6
size: many

DNA: TGTGCCAGCAGGACCGAGGGGGCGACTGGAGCTTTCTTT
CDR3: CASRTEGATGAFF
V: TRBV7-2
D: TRBD1
J: TRBJ1-1
size: -

DNA: TGTGCCAGCAGAGTGAGGACAGGGGGCCAAGAGACCCAGTACTTC
CDR3: CASRVRTGGQETQYF
V: TRBV2
D: TRBD1
J: TRBJ2-5
size: many

DNA: TGCAGCGTTGACGATACGAACACCGGGGAGCTGTTTTTT
CDR3: CSVDDTNTGELFF
V: TRBV29-1
D: -
J: TRBJ2-2
size: many

DNA: TGTGCCAGCTTCGAACAGGGCATGAACACTGAAGCTTTCTTT
CDR3: CASFEQGMNTEAFF
V: TRBV7-9
D: -
J: TRBJ1-1
size: -

DNA: TGTGCCACCAGCAGAGATACGGGGAACGAGCAGTACTTC
CDR3: CATSRDTGNEQYF
V: TRBV15
D: -
J: TRBJ2-7
size: -

DNA: TGTGCCGGCAGCTTAGATGTAAGAGAGACCCAGTACTTC
CDR3: CAGSLDVRETQYF
V: TRBV7-9
D: -
J: TRBJ2-5
size: -

DNA: TGTGCCAGCAGTTTCTCTGGCCCCCTAGGGGAGCAGTACTTC
CDR3: CASSFSGPLGEQYF
V: TRBV27
D: -
J: TRBJ2-7
size: many

DNA: TGTGCCAGCAGCCAAGATTGGGCTCGTGGAAACACCATATATTTT
CDR3: CASSQDWARGNTIYF
V: TRBV4-2
D: -
J: TRBJ1-3
size: -

DNA: TGTGCCAGCAGTTACCCCCCCGGGGTGTACACAGATACGCAGTATTTT
CDR3: CASSYPPGVYTDTQYF
V: TRBV6-5
D: -
J: TRBJ2-3
size: few

DNA: TGTGCCAGCAGCGCCACTCTATCTCACTCCTACGAGCAGTACTTC
CDR3: CASSATLSHSYEQYF
V: TRBV6-1
D: -
J: TRBJ2-7
size: few

DNA: TGTGCCAGCAGACCAACAGGGGTTCGAGCCAACGTCCTGACTTTC
CDR3: CASRPTGVRANVLTF
V: TRBV12-3/TRBV12-4
D: TRBD1
J: TRBJ2-6
size: -

DNA: TGTGCCAGCAGTTCGGCACTTAGCGGGAGGAACCAAGAGACCCAGTACTTC
CDR3: CASSSALSGRNQETQYF
V: TRBV12-3/TRBV12-4
D: TRBD2
J: TRBJ2-5
size: many

DNA: TGTGCCAGCAGCCTAAGCCCCCTTCGGAACACTGAAGCTTTCTTT
CDR3: CASSLSPLRNTEAFF
V: TRBV14
D: -
J: TRBJ1-1
size: -

DNA: TGTGCCAGCACCAACTGGGGAAGTCCGTCCTCCTACAATGAGCAGTTCTTC
CDR3: CASTNWGSPSSYNEQFF
V: TRBV28
D: -
J: TRBJ2-1
size: -

DNA: TGTGCCAGTAGTACGGCGGCGGGGGGCGACCGGGCCCAGCATTTT
CDR3: CASSTAAGGDRAQHF
V: TRBV19
D: -
J: TRBJ1-5
size: -

DNA: TGTGCCAGCAGCGCTGCAGGGGTGGGTGAAGCTTTCTTT
CDR3: CASSAAGVGEAFF
V: TRBV7-9
D: -
J: TRBJ1-1
size: -

DNA: TGTGCCAGCAGCCATCGCGGACAGGGGGCCTACGAGCAGTACTTC
CDR3: CASSHRGQGAYEQYF
V: TRBV7-2
D: TRBD1
J: TRBJ2-7
size: -

DNA: TGTGCCAGCAGTTTATCAAGAGGGAGTCAGCCCCAGCATTTT
CDR3: CASSLSRGSQPQHF
V: TRBV28
D: -
J: TRBJ1-5
size: many

DNA: TGTGCTAGTGGTTTGGTATTATCGGTGGACAGGGCCACTGGCTACACCTTC
CDR3: CASGLVLSVDRATGYTF
V: TRBV12-5
D: TRBD1
J: TRBJ1-2
size: many

DNA: TGCAGTGCTATCTATACAGGGCAGGGGGGGGTCCAAGAGACCCAGTACTTC
CDR3: CSAIYTGQGGVQETQYF
V: TRBV20-1
D: -
J: TRBJ2-5
size: -

DNA: TGTGCCAGCAGCTTAGTATCGGCTAGCGGGAGATGGCGGCTAACCGGGGAGCTGTTTTTT
CDR3: CASSLVSASGRWRLTGELFF
V: TRBV7-9
D: TRBD2
J: TRBJ2-2
size: -

DNA: TGCGCCAGCAGCCAGTACCCCCGAGGGCCAGCTTTCTTT
CDR3: CASSQYPRGPAFF
V: TRBV4-3
D: -
J: TRBJ1-1
size: -

DNA: TGTGCCAGCAGTTTAACCGGGACAGGGTGGGGAGATACGCAGTATTTT
CDR3: CASSLTGTGWGDTQYF
V: TRBV27
D: TRBD1
J: TRBJ2-3
size: -

DNA: TGTGCCAGCAGTCTCCTGGGGGGGACGATTCCGGGGGAGACCCAGTACTTC
CDR3: CASSLLGGTIPGETQYF
V: TRBV28
D: TRBD2
J: TRBJ2-5
size: many

DNA: TGTGCCAGTAGTGTGCCGCAGGGGCGAGGTGAAGCTTTCTTT
CDR3: CASSVPQGRGEAFF
V: TRBV19
D: -
J: TRBJ1-1
size: many

DNA: TGTGCCAGCAGAATACAGGGGGCTGGAGAAAAACTGTTTTTT
CDR3: CASRIQGAGEKLFF
V: TRBV6-1
D: TRBD1
J: TRBJ1-4
size: many

DNA: TGTGCCAGCAGCGCAAACAGGGACCGCGATACGCAGTATTTT
CDR3: CASSANRDRDTQYF
V: TRBV9
D: -
J: TRBJ2-3
size: -

DNA: TGTGTCAGCAGCTTAGGCTGGACAGAAGAGACCCAGTACTTC
CDR3: CVSSLGWTEETQYF
V: TRBV11-1
D: -
J: TRBJ2-5
size: -

DNA: TGCGCCAGCAGCTTGCCAGGAGTGAACACTGAAGCTTTCTTT
CDR3: CASSLPGVNTEAFF
V: TRBV5-1
D: -
J: TRBJ1-1
size: -

DNA: TGTGCCACAAGCGGGACCACCCACACCGGGGAGCTGTTTTTT
CDR3: CATSGTTHTGELFF
V: TRBV6-1
D: TRBD2
J: TRBJ2-2
size: -

DNA: TGTGCCAGCAGTGCTGGACTAGCGGGAGGGGGAGGATACAATGAGCAGTTCTTC
CDR3: CASSAGLAGGGGYNEQFF
V: TRBV12-3/TRBV12-4
D: TRBD2
J: TRBJ2-1
size: -

DNA: TGTGCCAGCAGAGTTAGCGGGAGCTACGAGCAGTACTTC
CDR3: CASRVSGSYEQYF
V: TRBV12-3/TRBV12-4
D: TRBD2
J: TRBJ2-7
size: many